This TCR beta chain emerged from a study of blood T cells in healthy people across ages. Whole-study results and caveats: A greater number of naive CD4+ cells and higher diversity distinguished long-lived donors from aged donors. The donors' CMV status was not determined, possibly confounding changes in expanded clonotypes.

As to this clonotype: Its specificity is unknown.

It was with a sample-barcoded 5' primer and a J-beta primer mix that a second PCR of about 6 to 11 cycles was run. TCRdb re-called the 5' RACE reads through MiXCR, storing one row per CDR3 protein. The repertoire consists of 500,000 to 650,000 distinct CDR3 sequences, with about 27% occurring once and the leading ten covering approximately 3.5%. For every donor, a draw yielded ten milliliters of peripheral blood. The CDR3 is made up of 16 amino acids. The V gene's germline CDR1 is ENHRY and CDR2 SYGVKD. V shed 4 bases and J 7 bases; nucleotides not matched to a gene: 10. In addition, the sample was reused for a study of T cells of mothers and their children. That source reports: A few healthy Caucasian mothers gave samples, and so did their six children.

This chain joins TRBV10-3 and TRBJ2-1; 10 positions agree with TRBD2. The clonotype originates from a boy between 2 and 10 years old in good health. The sequenced material came from blood. DNA of the CDR3: TGTGCCATCAGTGGGATAGCGGGAGGAACGGGGAATGAGCAGTTCTTC. It specifies CAISGIAGGTGNEQFF.